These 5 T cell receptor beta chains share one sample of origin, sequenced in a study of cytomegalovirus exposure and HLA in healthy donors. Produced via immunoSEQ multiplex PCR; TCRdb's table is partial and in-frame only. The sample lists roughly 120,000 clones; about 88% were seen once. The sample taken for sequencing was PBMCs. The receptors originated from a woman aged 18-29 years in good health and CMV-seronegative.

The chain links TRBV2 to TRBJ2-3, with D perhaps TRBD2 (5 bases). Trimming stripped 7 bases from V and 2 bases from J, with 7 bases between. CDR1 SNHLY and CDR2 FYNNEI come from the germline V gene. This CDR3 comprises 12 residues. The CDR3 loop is CASIRDTDTQYF. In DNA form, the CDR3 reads TGTGCCAGCATTCGGGACACAGATACGCAGTATTTT.

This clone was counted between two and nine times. The CDR3 spells CASSRTSGGFGETQYF. In nucleotides, the CDR3 is TGTGCCAGCAGCCGGACTAGCGGGGGGTTTGGGGAGACCCAGTACTTC. The chain uses TRBV11-3 and TRBJ2-5; TRBD2 matches 14 bases. V dropped 5 bases and J dropped 5; count of bases not matched to a gene: 7. This CDR3 comprises 16 residues. CDR1 and CDR2 from the germline V gene are SGHNT and YENEEA.

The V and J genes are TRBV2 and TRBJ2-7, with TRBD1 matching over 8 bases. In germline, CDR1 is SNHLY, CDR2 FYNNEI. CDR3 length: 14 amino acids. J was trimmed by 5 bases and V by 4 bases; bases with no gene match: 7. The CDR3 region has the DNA TGTGCCAGCAGTGCGGGACAGGTTCGCAACGAGCAGTACTTC. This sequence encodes CASSAGQVRNEQYF.

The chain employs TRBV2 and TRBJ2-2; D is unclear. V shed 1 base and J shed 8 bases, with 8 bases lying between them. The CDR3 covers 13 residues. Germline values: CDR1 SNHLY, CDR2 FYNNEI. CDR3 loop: CASSEVAAGELFF. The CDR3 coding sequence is TGTGCCAGCAGTGAAGTGGCGGCAGGGGAGCTGTTTTTT.

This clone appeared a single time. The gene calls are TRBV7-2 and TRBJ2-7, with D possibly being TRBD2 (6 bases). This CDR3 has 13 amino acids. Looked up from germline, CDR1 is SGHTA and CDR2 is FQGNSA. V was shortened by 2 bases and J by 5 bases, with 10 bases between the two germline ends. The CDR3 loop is CASSLWGDHEQYF. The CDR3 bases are TGTGCCAGCAGCTTATGGGGGGACCACGAGCAGTACTTC.